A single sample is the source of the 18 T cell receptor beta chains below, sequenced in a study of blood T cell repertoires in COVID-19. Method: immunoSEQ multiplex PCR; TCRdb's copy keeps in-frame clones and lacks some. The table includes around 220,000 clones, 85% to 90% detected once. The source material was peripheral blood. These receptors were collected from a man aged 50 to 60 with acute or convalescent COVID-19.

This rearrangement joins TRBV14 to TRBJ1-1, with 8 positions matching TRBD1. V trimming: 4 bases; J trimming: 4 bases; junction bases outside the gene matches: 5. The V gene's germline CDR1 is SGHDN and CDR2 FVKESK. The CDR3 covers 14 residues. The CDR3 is CASSLQGGGTEAFF. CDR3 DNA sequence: TGTGCCAGCAGCCTACAGGGGGGAGGCACTGAAGCTTTCTTT.

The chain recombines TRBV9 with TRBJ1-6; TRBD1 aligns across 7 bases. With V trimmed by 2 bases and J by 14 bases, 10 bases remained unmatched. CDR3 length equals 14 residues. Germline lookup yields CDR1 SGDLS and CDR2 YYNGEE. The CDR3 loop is CASSVETGRGALHF. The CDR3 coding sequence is TGTGCCAGCAGCGTGGAGACAGGGAGAGGGGCCCTCCACTTT.

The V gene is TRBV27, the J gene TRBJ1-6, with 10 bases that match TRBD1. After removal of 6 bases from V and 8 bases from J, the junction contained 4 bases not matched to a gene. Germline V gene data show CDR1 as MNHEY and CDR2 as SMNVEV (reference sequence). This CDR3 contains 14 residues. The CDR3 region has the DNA TGTGCCAGCAGCAGACAGGGGGCCTATTCACCCCTCCACTTT. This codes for CASSRQGAYSPLHF.

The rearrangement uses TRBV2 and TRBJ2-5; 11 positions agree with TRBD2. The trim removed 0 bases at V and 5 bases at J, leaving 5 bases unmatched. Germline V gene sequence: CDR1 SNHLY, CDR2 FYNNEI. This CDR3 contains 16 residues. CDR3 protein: CASSEALPSGGETQYF. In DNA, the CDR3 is TGTGCCAGCAGTGAAGCGCTGCCTAGCGGGGGGGAGACCCAGTACTTC. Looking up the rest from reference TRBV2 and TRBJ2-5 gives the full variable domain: EPEVTQTPSHQVTQMGQEVILRCVPISNHLYFYWYRQILGQKVEFLVSFYNNEISEKSEIFDDQFSVERPDGSNFTLKIRSTKLEDSAMYFCASSEALPSGGETQYFGPGTRLLVL.

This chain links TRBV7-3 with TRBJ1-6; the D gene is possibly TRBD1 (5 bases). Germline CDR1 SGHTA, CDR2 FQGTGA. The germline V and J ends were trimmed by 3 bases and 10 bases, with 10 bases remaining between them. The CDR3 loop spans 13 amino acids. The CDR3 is CASSLAGPSPLHF. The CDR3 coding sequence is TGTGCCAGCAGCTTGGCAGGGCCCTCACCCCTCCACTTT.

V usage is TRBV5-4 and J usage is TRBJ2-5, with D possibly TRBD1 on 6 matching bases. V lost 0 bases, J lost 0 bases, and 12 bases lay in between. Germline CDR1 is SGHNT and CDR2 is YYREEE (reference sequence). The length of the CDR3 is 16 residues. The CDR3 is CASSLVPDSNQETQYF. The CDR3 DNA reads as TGTGCCAGCAGCTTGGTCCCGGACAGCAACCAAGAGACCCAGTACTTC.

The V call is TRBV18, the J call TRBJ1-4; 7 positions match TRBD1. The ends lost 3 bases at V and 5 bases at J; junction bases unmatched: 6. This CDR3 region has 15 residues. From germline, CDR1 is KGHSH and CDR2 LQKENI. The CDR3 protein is CASSPLGTENEKLFF. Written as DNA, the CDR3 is TGTGCCAGCTCACCCCTTGGGACAGAGAATGAAAAACTGTTTTTT.

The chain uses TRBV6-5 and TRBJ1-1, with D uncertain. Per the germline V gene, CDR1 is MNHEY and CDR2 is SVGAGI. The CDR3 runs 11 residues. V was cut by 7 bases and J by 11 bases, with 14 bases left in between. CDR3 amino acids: CASTKPPLAFF. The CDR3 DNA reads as TGTGCCAGCACCAAGCCCCCTTTGGCTTTCTTT.

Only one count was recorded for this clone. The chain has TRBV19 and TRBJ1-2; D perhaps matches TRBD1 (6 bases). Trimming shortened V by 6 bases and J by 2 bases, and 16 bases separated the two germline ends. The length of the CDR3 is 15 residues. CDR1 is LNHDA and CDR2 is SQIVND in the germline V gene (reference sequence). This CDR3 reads CASSRSDSKNYGYTF. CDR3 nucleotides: TGTGCCAGTAGCCGATCGGACAGTAAGAACTATGGCTACACCTTC.

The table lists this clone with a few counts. CDR3 loop: CASSPSGRTNSPLHF. The CDR3 region has the DNA TGTGCCAGCAGTCCCAGTGGGAGGACCAATTCACCCCTCCACTTT. This chain connects TRBV6-5 to TRBJ1-6; the D is unclear. V lost 5 bases and J 7 bases, leaving 15 bases between the germline ends. CDR1 and CDR2 (germline): MNHEY, SVGAGI. The CDR3 runs 15 residues.

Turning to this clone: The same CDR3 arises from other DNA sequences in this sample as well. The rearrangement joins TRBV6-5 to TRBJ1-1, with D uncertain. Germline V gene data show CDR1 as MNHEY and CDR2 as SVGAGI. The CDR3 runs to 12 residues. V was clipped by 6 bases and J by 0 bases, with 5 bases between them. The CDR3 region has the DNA TGTGCCAGCAGAACTGTGAACACTGAAGCTTTCTTT. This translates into CASRTVNTEAFF.

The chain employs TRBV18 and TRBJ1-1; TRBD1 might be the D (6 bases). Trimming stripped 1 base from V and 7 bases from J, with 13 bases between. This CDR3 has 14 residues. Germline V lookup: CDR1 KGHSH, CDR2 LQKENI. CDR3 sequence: CASSPRAGDDEAFF. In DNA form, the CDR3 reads TGTGCCAGCTCACCACGGGCAGGGGACGATGAAGCTTTCTTT.

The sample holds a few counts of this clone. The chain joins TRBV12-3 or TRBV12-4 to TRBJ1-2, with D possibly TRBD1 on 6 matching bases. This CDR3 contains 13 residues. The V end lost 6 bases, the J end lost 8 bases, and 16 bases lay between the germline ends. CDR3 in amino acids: CASSQTRTDGYTF. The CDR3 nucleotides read TGTGCCAGCAGCCAAACCCGGACAGACGGCTACACCTTC.

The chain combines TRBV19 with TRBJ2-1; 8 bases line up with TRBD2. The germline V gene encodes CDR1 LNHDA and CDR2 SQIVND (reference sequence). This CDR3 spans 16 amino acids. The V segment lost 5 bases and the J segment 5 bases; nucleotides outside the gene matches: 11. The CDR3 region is CASSPFLAGGNNEQFF. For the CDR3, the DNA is TGTGCCAGTAGTCCCTTTTTGGCGGGGGGTAACAATGAGCAGTTCTTC.

The CDR3 here is CAKPGQGFHEQYF. DNA for the CDR3: TGTGCCAAGCCGGGACAGGGCTTCCACGAGCAGTACTTC. The J gene is TRBJ2-7, the V gene TRBV2; 9 nucleotides match TRBD1. The CDR3 sequence is 13 residues long. Per the germline V gene, CDR1 is SNHLY and CDR2 is FYNNEI. Unmatched junction bases numbered 9, after V lost 10 bases and J lost 5 bases.

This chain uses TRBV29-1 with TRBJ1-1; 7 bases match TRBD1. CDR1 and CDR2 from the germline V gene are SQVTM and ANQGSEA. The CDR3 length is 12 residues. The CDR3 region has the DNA TGCAGAGGACAGGCAACAAACACTGAAGCTTTCTTT. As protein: CRGQATNTEAFF.

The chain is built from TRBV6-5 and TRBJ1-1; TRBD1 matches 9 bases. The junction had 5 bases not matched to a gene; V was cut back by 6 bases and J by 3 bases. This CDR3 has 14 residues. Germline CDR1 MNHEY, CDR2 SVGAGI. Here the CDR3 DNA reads TGTGCCAGCAGGGACAGGGGAGGGTACACTGAAGCTTTCTTT. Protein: CASRDRGGYTEAFF.

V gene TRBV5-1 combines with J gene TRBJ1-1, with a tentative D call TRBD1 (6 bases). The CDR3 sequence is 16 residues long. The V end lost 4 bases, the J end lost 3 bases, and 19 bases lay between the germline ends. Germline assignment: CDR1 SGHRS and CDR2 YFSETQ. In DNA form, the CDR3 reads TGCGCCAGCAGCCCAGCGGGGGGCCGGATGGACACTGAAGCTTTCTTT. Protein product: CASSPAGGRMDTEAFF.